A single T cell receptor beta chain is shown here with its context. The data are from a study of T-cell memory formation after mild COVID-19. MiXCR, applied by TCRdb to the 5' RACE reads, yields one record per CDR3 protein. The sample shows roughly 620,000 distinct CDR3 sequences, around 17% of them seen only once. The CDR3 runs 14 residues. Germline loops: CDR1 DFQATT, CDR2 SNEGSKA (reference sequence). The V gene lost 6 bases and the J gene lost 2 bases, with 16 bases spanning the gap. The sequence was collected from an adult woman who had mild COVID-19 (a few samples of this study predate the infection). Cell type and time point are not known. V and J are TRBV20-1 and TRBJ1-2; D might be TRBD1 (5 bases). Sequencing was carried out using PBMCs or a T cell subset sorted from them (not recorded which). DNA for the CDR3: TGCAGTGCCAGCGGCCGACAGTCGAACTATGGCTACACCTTC. Encoded protein: CSASGRQSNYGYTF.